This is a list of T cell receptor beta chains from one sample in a study of resident and recirculating memory T cells in vitiligo. Assay: immunoSEQ multiplex PCR; the TCRdb copy retains only in-frame clones and omits some. The data contain 75,000 to 85,000 clones, roughly nine tenths of them singletons. Source material: blood. All receptors come from a male donor with vitiligo. Both conserved end residues are part of each CDR3. Each record gives: J gene, clone size, V gene, D gene, CDR3 protein, CDR3 DNA. The D gene is left open where the match is weak. Clone sizes are given selectively: once, few, many, or a class where the clone is expanded.

>TRBJ1-4|.|TRBV7-8|.
CASSLSGAYATNEKLFF
TGTGCCAGCAGCTTGTCAGGGGCCTACGCAACTAATGAAAAACTGTTTTTT
>TRBJ1-5|.|TRBV18|TRBD1
CASSPGTGGGTHQPQHF
TGTGCCAGCTCACCAGGGACAGGGGGAGGAACACATCAGCCCCAGCATTTT
>TRBJ2-2|.|TRBV5-1|.
CASSPPGNTGELFF
TGCGCCAGCAGCCCTCCGGGGAACACCGGGGAGCTGTTTTTT
>TRBJ2-4|.|TRBV5-1|.
CASSRGGGPAKNIQYF
TGCGCCAGCAGCAGGGGGGGTGGACCAGCCAAAAACATTCAGTACTTC
>TRBJ2-7|once|TRBV9|TRBD2
CASSPGLAGALSYEQYF
TGTGCCAGCAGCCCAGGACTAGCGGGGGCTCTTTCCTACGAGCAGTACTTC
>TRBJ2-5|.|TRBV5-1|.
CASSLMSGDGETQYF
TGCGCCAGCAGCTTGATGTCGGGAGACGGGGAGACCCAGTACTTC
>TRBJ2-3|.|TRBV28|.
CASSLAAFGVTDTQYF
TGTGCCAGCAGTTTAGCGGCGTTCGGAGTAACAGATACGCAGTATTTT
>TRBJ2-5|once|TRBV7-2|.
CASSLYVNQETQYF
TGTGCCAGCAGCTTGTACGTCAATCAGGAGACCCAGTACTTC
>TRBJ2-7|.|TRBV4-3|TRBD1
CASSSIGTGVNEQYF
TGCGCCAGCAGCAGCATTGGGACAGGGGTCAACGAGCAGTACTTC
>TRBJ2-1|once|TRBV28|.
CASSSDTNNEQFF
TGTGCCAGCAGTTCGGACACGAACAATGAGCAGTTCTTC
>TRBJ1-1|.|TRBV11-2|.
CASSFASVNTEAFF
TGTGCCAGCAGCTTCGCGTCCGTGAACACTGAAGCTTTCTTT
>TRBJ2-3|.|TRBV28|.
CASSPPRPDSADTQYF
TGTGCCAGCAGTCCCCCTCGGCCGGATAGCGCAGATACGCAGTATTTT
>TRBJ2-5|.|TRBV28|.
CASSLRVLQETQYF
TGTGCCAGCAGTTTGAGGGTCCTCCAAGAGACCCAGTACTTC
>TRBJ2-2|.|TRBV5-1|TRBD1
CASSLEARGPGELFF
TGCGCCAGCAGCTTGGAAGCCAGGGGGCCCGGGGAGCTGTTTTTT
>TRBJ2-7|once|TRBV28|.
CASSWGGASYEQYF
TGTGCCAGCAGTTGGGGGGGGGCGTCCTACGAGCAGTACTTC
>TRBJ2-5|.|TRBV30|TRBD1
CAWGEQGQETQYF
TGTGCCTGGGGCGAACAGGGGCAAGAGACCCAGTACTTC
>TRBJ2-7|.|TRBV28|TRBD2
CASSVAGEAYEQYF
TGTGCCAGCAGTGTAGCGGGAGAGGCCTACGAGCAGTACTTC
>TRBJ1-5|.|TRBV19|TRBD1
CASRTYKGQGSQPQHF
TGTGCCAGTAGGACTTATAAGGGACAGGGAAGTCAGCCCCAGCATTTT
>TRBJ2-1|.|TRBV4-1|.
CASSQRAGYNEQFF
TGCGCCAGCAGCCAGCGGGCGGGTTACAATGAGCAGTTCTTC
>TRBJ2-2|.|TRBV7-3|TRBD2
CASSLMGLAGGNTGELFF
TGTGCCAGCAGCTTAATGGGGCTAGCGGGAGGGAACACCGGGGAGCTGTTTTTT
>TRBJ1-5|.|TRBV4-1|.
CASSQDLSGPQHF
TGCGCCAGCAGCCAAGATTTGTCGGGGCCCCAGCATTTT
>TRBJ1-2|.|TRBV19|.
CASSGSSRGYTF
TGTGCCAGTAGTGGGAGTTCTAGGGGCTACACCTTC
>TRBJ2-7|once|TRBV4-3|.
CASSQDLVARYEQYF
TGCGCCAGCAGCCAAGATTTGGTGGCGCGGTACGAGCAGTACTTC
>TRBJ1-1|.|TRBV27|.
CASSFDRNTEAFF
TGTGCCAGCAGTTTCGACAGGAACACTGAAGCTTTCTTT
>TRBJ2-3|.|TRBV7-8|.
CASEPRRGSTDTQYF
TGTGCCAGCGAACCAAGGAGGGGATCCACAGATACGCAGTATTTT